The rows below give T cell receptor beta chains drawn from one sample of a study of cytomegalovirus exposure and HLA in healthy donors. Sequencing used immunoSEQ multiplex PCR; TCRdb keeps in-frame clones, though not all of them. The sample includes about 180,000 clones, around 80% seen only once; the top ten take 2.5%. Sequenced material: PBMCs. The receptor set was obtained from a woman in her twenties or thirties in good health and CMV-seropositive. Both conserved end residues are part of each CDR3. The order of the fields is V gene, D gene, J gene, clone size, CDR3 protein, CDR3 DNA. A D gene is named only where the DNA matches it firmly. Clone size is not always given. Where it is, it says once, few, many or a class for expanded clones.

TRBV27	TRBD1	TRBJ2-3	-	CASSSDRSLGDTQYF	TGTGCCAGCAGTTCGGACAGGTCCCTGGGAGATACGCAGTATTTT
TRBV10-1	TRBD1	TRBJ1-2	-	CASSARTGDYGYTF	TGCGCCAGCAGTGCCCGGACAGGGGACTATGGCTACACCTTC
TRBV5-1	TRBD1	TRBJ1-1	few	CASSMDRRGTEAFF	TGCGCCAGCAGCATGGACAGGAGGGGCACTGAAGCTTTCTTT
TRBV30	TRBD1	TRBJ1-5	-	CAWSVGNQGGNQPQHF	TGTGCCTGGAGTGTAGGTAACCAGGGGGGCAATCAGCCCCAGCATTTT
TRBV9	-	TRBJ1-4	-	CASSPRRAPANGKLFF	TGTGCCAGCAGCCCCCGCCGAGCTCCCGCAAACGGAAAACTGTTTTTT
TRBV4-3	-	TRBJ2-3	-	CASSQDTGIDTQYF	TGCGCCAGCAGCCAAGATACAGGGATAGATACGCAGTATTTT
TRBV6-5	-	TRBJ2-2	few	CASSYLASDTGELFF	TGTGCCAGCAGTTACCTGGCATCCGACACCGGGGAGCTGTTTTTT
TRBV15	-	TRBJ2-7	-	CATSRDGATVEQYF	TGTGCCACCAGCAGAGATGGGGCAACCGTGGAGCAGTACTTC
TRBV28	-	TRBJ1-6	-	CASHSSYNSPLHF	TGTGCCAGTCACAGCTCCTATAATTCACCCCTCCACTTT
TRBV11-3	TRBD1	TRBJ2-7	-	CASSLEQGSLYEQYF	TGTGCCAGCAGCTTAGAACAGGGGTCTCTCTACGAGCAGTACTTC
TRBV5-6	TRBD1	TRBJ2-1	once	CASVDRDRPRGEQFF	TGTGCCAGCGTCGACCGGGACAGGCCGAGAGGTGAGCAGTTCTTC
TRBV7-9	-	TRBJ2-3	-	CASSLEGIFSTDTQYF	TGTGCCAGCAGCTTAGAGGGGATATTTAGCACAGATACGCAGTATTTT
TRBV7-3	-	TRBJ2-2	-	CASSISTGAGTGELFF	TGTGCCAGCAGCATCTCAACAGGGGCGGGGACCGGGGAGCTGTTTTTT
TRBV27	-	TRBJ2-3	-	CASSSISLGASTDTQYF	TGTGCCAGCAGTTCCATCTCACTGGGGGCCAGCACAGATACGCAGTATTTT
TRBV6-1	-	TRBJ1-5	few	CASTRGGASNQPQHF	TGTGCCAGCACCCGAGGGGGGGCTAGCAATCAGCCCCAGCATTTT
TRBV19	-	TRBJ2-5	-	CASSISETQYF	TGTGCCAGTAGTATCTCGGAGACCCAGTACTTC
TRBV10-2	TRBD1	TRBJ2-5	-	CASSGGTAGGTQYF	TGCGCCAGCAGTGGGGGGACAGCCGGCGGGACCCAGTACTTC
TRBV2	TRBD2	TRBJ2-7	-	CASLPTSGGAYEQYF	TGTGCCAGCTTACCCACTAGCGGGGGGGCCTACGAGCAGTACTTC